This is a list of T cell receptor beta chains from one sample in a study of OX40 agonist ivuxolimab in advanced cancers. Sequencing was performed with immunoSEQ multiplex PCR; in TCRdb, only in-frame clones are kept and a portion is missing. This sample has tens of thousands of clones, with over 75% found just once. This sample comprised CD4+ or CD8+ T cells sorted from blood, obtained in a trial of the OX40 agonist ivuxolimab. Receptor source: an adult with an advanced solid tumor such as melanoma, head and neck, liver or kidney cancer. The CDR3 runs from the conserved cysteine through the conserved F or W. D genes are given only for firm matches. A clone size is listed for some rows: how often the clone was seen (once, few, many), or a class if it is expanded.

size	V	D	J	CDR3	DNA
.	TRBV7-8	TRBD1	TRBJ1-3	CASSVGDRETGNTIYF	TGTGCCAGCAGCGTAGGGGACAGGGAGACTGGAAACACCATATATTTT
.	TRBV7-9	.	TRBJ1-3	CASSLGPKSSGNTIYF	TGTGCCAGCAGCTTAGGCCCCAAAAGCTCTGGAAACACCATATATTTT
.	TRBV6-5	.	TRBJ1-6	CASMVRGVGSPLHF	TGTGCCAGCATGGTCCGTGGTGTGGGGTCACCCCTCCACTTT
.	TRBV19	TRBD1	TRBJ2-2	CASSWRGTGTGELFF	TGTGCCAGTAGTTGGAGGGGGACAGGCACCGGGGAGCTGTTTTTT
.	TRBV13	TRBD2	TRBJ2-5	CASRGSGRAGQETQYF	TGTGCCAGCAGGGGTAGCGGGAGGGCCGGTCAAGAGACCCAGTACTTC
.	TRBV7-6	.	TRBJ2-7	CASSLGSGGYEQYF	TGTGCCAGCAGCTTAGGGTCCGGGGGATACGAGCAGTACTTC
.	TRBV15	TRBD1	TRBJ1-4	CATSSRQGGEKLFF	TGTGCCACCAGCAGTAGACAGGGAGGAGAAAAACTGTTTTTT
.	TRBV4-3	.	TRBJ1-3	CASSQVEGYGAGNTIYF	TGCGCCAGCAGCCAAGTTGAGGGATATGGGGCTGGAAACACCATATATTTT
few	TRBV20-1	.	TRBJ2-7	CSASQMFEQYF	TGCAGTGCTAGCCAAATGTTCGAGCAGTACTTC
.	TRBV9	.	TRBJ1-1	CASTRLMNTEAFF	TGTGCCAGCACGAGGTTGATGAACACTGAAGCTTTCTTT
.	TRBV9	.	TRBJ1-4	CASSVGGDEKLFF	TGTGCCAGCAGCGTAGGCGGGGATGAAAAACTGTTTTTT
.	TRBV19	.	TRBJ1-5	CASRVVTLYSNQPQHF	TGTGCCAGTAGGGTGGTAACGCTTTATAGCAATCAGCCCCAGCATTTT
once	TRBV14	.	TRBJ2-2	CASSPYFSGSAGELFF	TGTGCCAGCAGTCCGTACTTCTCGGGGTCTGCCGGGGAGCTGTTTTTT
.	TRBV27	TRBD1	TRBJ2-7	CASSLTGGYEQYF	TGTGCCAGCAGTTTAACAGGGGGCTACGAGCAGTACTTC
.	TRBV9	.	TRBJ1-4	CASSGASSGRGEKLFF	TGTGCCAGCAGCGGGGCCTCATCGGGGCGGGGTGAAAAACTGTTTTTT
few	TRBV13	.	TRBJ1-1	CASSLFLGRENTEAFF	TGTGCCAGCAGCCTTTTCCTGGGCAGGGAGAACACTGAAGCTTTCTTT
.	TRBV28	TRBD2	TRBJ2-5	CASSGTSGSGETQYF	TGTGCCAGCAGTGGGACTAGCGGGAGTGGAGAGACCCAGTACTTC
.	TRBV5-8	TRBD1	TRBJ2-7	CASSLVTGGREQYF	TGTGCCAGCAGCTTGGTAACAGGGGGCCGCGAGCAGTACTTC
.	TRBV9	TRBD2	TRBJ2-5	CASSVSGGFQETQYF	TGTGCCAGCAGCGTTAGCGGGGGGTTCCAAGAGACCCAGTACTTC
.	TRBV5-1	.	TRBJ2-7	CASSLNRAVNEQYF	TGCGCCAGCAGCTTGAACAGGGCGGTCAACGAGCAGTACTTC
few	TRBV7-9	.	TRBJ2-7	CASSSGTYEQYF	TGTGCCAGCAGCTCAGGGACCTACGAGCAGTACTTC
.	TRBV11-2	TRBD1	TRBJ2-3	CASSRPTGADTQYF	TGTGCCAGCAGCCGTCCCACAGGGGCAGATACGCAGTATTTT
.	TRBV9	TRBD2	TRBJ2-3	CASGLAGPVGDTQYF	TGTGCCAGCGGATTAGCGGGTCCCGTGGGAGATACGCAGTATTTT
.	TRBV13	.	TRBJ1-5	CASSLGAAGNQPQHF	TGTGCCAGCAGCTTAGGGGCGGCAGGGAATCAGCCCCAGCATTTT
.	TRBV7-9	.	TRBJ2-7	CASSLSSYEQYF	TGTGCCAGCAGCTTAAGCTCCTACGAGCAGTACTTC
.	TRBV4-1	TRBD2	TRBJ2-5	CASSHPNEGLAGPYLLQQTQYF	TGCGCCAGCAGCCACCCTAACGAGGGACTAGCGGGGCCATACCTTCTCCAACAGACCCAGTACTTC
.	TRBV4-3	.	TRBJ2-1	CASSHATGSYNEQFF	TGCGCCAGCAGCCACGCCACGGGCTCCTACAATGAGCAGTTCTTC
.	TRBV10-3	.	TRBJ2-3	CAISGHPRDLTDTQYF	TGTGCCATCAGTGGTCACCCACGGGACCTCACAGATACGCAGTATTTT
.	TRBV6-5	TRBD1	TRBJ2-2	CASRTGQMNTGELFF	TGTGCCAGTAGAACGGGACAGATGAACACCGGGGAGCTGTTTTTT
once	TRBV7-9	.	TRBJ1-2	CASSLDAYGYTF	TGTGCCAGCAGCTTAGACGCTTATGGCTACACCTTC
.	TRBV6-5	.	TRBJ2-2	CASSYGSGTGELFF	TGTGCCAGCAGTTACGGATCCGGGACCGGGGAGCTGTTTTTT
.	TRBV5-7	.	TRBJ2-6	CASHCVQSRANVLTF	TGTGCCAGCCATTGCGTACAAAGTCGGGCCAACGTCCTGACTTTC
.	TRBV19	.	TRBJ1-1	CASSIGLGQLRTEAFF	TGTGCCAGTAGTATAGGTCTCGGGCAGTTAAGAACTGAAGCTTTCTTT
.	TRBV4-3	TRBD2	TRBJ2-1	CASSQEWLASGDEQFF	TGCGCCAGCAGCCAAGAATGGTTAGCTAGCGGGGATGAGCAGTTCTTC
.	TRBV6-5	.	TRBJ2-7	CASSPEVTKFYEQYF	TGTGCCAGCAGTCCCGAAGTAACGAAATTCTACGAGCAGTACTTC
.	TRBV7-3	.	TRBJ2-3	CASSLSRDYTDTQYF	TGTGCCAGCAGCTTATCCAGGGATTACACAGATACGCAGTATTTT
.	TRBV7-9	.	TRBJ1-1	CASSPPGAEAFF	TGTGCCAGCAGCCCCCCAGGGGCTGAAGCTTTCTTT
.	TRBV4-2	TRBD1	TRBJ1-3	CASSQDPGQSISGNTIYF	TGTGCCAGCAGCCAAGATCCGGGACAGAGTATCTCTGGAAACACCATATATTTT
.	TRBV27	TRBD1	TRBJ1-1	CASSPTGQRNTEAFF	TGTGCCAGCAGTCCGACGGGACAGCGAAACACTGAAGCTTTCTTT